The 5 T cell receptor beta chains listed next were all sequenced from one sample in a study of blood T cell repertoires in COVID-19. Assay used: immunoSEQ multiplex PCR; TCRdb lists only in-frame clones, some missing. In the table there are under 200,000 clones, roughly 88% of which are singletons. The sequencing input was peripheral blood. All receptors come from a man aged 18 to 29 with acute or convalescent COVID-19.

The V call is TRBV3-1 (or the pseudogene TRBV3-2), the J call TRBJ1-2; D might be TRBD1 (5 bases). The CDR3 totals 14 residues. Germline values: CDR1 LGHDT, CDR2 YNNKEL (reference sequence). The V gene lost 4 bases and the J gene lost 4 bases, with 13 bases spanning the gap. Here the CDR3 reads CASSPDSGPYGYTF. The CDR3 coding sequence is TGTGCCAGCAGCCCAGATTCAGGGCCCTATGGCTACACCTTC.

This chain uses TRBV4-1 with TRBJ1-2, with 7 bases aligning to TRBD1. The V and J ends lost 0 bases and 8 bases, in that order; junction bases with no gene match: 6. The CDR3 has 14 amino acids. In germline, CDR1 is MGHRA, CDR2 YSYEKL. For the CDR3, the DNA is TGCGCCAGCAGCCAAGAAGGGGGCCTACGGGGCTACACCTTC. Amino acid sequence: CASSQEGGLRGYTF.

This clone was picked up many times. This sequence joins TRBV6-1 and TRBJ2-3, with 8 bases lining up with TRBD1. V shed 2 bases, J shed 4 bases, and the junction held 5 bases outside the gene matches. Germline V lookup: CDR1 MNHNS, CDR2 SASEGT. The CDR3 covers 15 residues. CDR3 in amino acids: CASSEQEQGADTQYF. In DNA form, the CDR3 reads TGTGCCAGCAGTGAACAGGAACAGGGGGCAGATACGCAGTATTTT.

The genes are TRBV5-5 and TRBJ1-5, with TRBD1 matching 9 bases. The V and J ends lost 4 bases and 4 bases, in that order; junction bases with no gene match: 3. The CDR3 consists of 14 residues. Germline V gives CDR1 SGHKS, CDR2 YYEKEE (reference sequence). CDR3 residues: CASSPDRGNQPQHF. For the CDR3, the DNA is TGTGCCAGCAGCCCGGACAGGGGTAATCAGCCCCAGCATTTT.

V usage is TRBV7-2 and J usage is TRBJ2-2, with D tentatively TRBD2 (5 bases). V lost 2 bases, J lost 2 bases, and 9 bases lay in between. Germline V gives CDR1 SGHTA, CDR2 FQGNSA. CDR3 length: 15 residues. CDR3: CASSLSRDNTGELFF. As DNA, the CDR3 is TGTGCCAGCAGCTTATCACGGGATAACACCGGGGAGCTGTTTTTT.